The clone carrying this T cell receptor (beta chain) was picked up a small number of times. These data originate in a study of molecular identifiers for immune sequencing clone quantification. TCRdb passed the PCR reads through MiXCR, listing each CDR3 protein once. The data hold about 510,000 distinct CDR3 sequences, with roughly 24% observed a single time. Trimming stripped 2 bases from V and 4 bases from J, with 8 bases between. Germline CDR1 reads LNHDA; CDR2 reads SQIVND (reference sequence). The CDR3 totals 14 residues. This TCR came from a human donor in good health. Some libraries in this study had Jurkat cell RNA spiked in. The rearrangement joins TRBV19 to TRBJ2-2; no firm D call. The sample consisted of naive CD8+ T cells from blood, with Jurkat cell RNA spiked in. Subset meaning: FACS-sorted CD8+CD4-CCR7+CD45RA+ naive T cells. In DNA form, the CDR3 reads TGTGCCAGTAGTATAAGTGGTGCCACCGGGGAGCTGTTTTTT. This codes for CASSISGATGELFF. The entire variable domain, with the rest obtained from reference TRBV19 and TRBJ2-2, is as follows: DGGITQSPKYLFRKEGQNVTLSCEQNLNHDAMYWYRQDPGQGLRLIYYSQIVNDFQKGDIAEGYSVSREKKESFPLTVTSAQKNPTAFYLCASSISGATGELFFGEGSRLTVL.